This TCR beta chain was observed in a study of post-analysis software for immune sequencing data. Study outcomes and limitations: A handful of TRBV segments appeared more often in patients than in controls, and TRBV5-6, TRBV5-1 and TRBV20-1 were among these.

Germline V gene data show CDR1 as SGHTA and CDR2 as FQGNSA. CDR3 length: 15 residues. V shed 4 bases and J 8 bases; nucleotides not matched to a gene: 11. Prepared libraries of TCR beta cDNA carried unique molecular identifiers. Each CDR3 protein gets one entry after TCRdb re-called the PCR reads with MiXCR. The sample lists about 540,000 distinct CDR3 sequences, around 34% seen once, with 4.5% to 7.5% in the top ten. Only a few counts were recorded for this clonotype. Its specificity is not known. The rearrangement uses TRBV7-2 and TRBJ2-1; 7 nucleotides match TRBD1. Sequencing was done on a sample of blood. This sequence was found in a girl between 2 and 17 years old with multiple sclerosis. CDR3 in amino acids: CASSWPGRGFHEQFF. DNA for the CDR3: TGTGCCAGCAGCTGGCCGGGCAGGGGGTTTCATGAGCAGTTCTTC.